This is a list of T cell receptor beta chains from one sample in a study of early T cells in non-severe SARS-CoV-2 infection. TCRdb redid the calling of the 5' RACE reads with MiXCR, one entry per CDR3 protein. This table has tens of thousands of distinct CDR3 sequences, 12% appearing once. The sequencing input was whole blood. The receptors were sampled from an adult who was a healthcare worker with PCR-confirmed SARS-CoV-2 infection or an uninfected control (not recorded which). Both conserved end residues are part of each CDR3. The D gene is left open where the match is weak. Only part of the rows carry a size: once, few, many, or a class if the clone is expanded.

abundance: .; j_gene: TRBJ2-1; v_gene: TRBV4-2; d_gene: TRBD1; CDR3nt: TGTGCCAGCAGCCAAGAGGGGACAGACTACAATGAGCAGTTCTTC; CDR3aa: CASSQEGTDYNEQFF
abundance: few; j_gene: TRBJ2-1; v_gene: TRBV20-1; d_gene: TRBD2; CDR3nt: TGCAGTGCCACAACTAGCGGAGCCTCCTACAATGAGCAGTTCTTC; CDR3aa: CSATTSGASYNEQFF
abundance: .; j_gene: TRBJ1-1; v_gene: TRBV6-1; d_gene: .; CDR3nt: TGTGCCAGCAGAGGGGGGGGCGGAGCTTTCTTT; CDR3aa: CASRGGGGAFF
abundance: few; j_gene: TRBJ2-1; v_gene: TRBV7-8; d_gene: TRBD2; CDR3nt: TGTGCCAGCAGCTTACTCGGGACTAGCGGGGGGTACAATGAGCAGTTCTTC; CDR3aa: CASSLLGTSGGYNEQFF
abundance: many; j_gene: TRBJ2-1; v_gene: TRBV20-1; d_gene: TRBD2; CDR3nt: TGCAGTGCTAGTGCTAGCGGGAATTACAATGAGCAGTTCTTC; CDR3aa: CSASASGNYNEQFF
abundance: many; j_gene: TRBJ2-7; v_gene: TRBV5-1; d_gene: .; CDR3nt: TGCGCCAGCAGCTTGCGGACCCAAGACGGCGAGCAGTACTTC; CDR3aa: CASSLRTQDGEQYF
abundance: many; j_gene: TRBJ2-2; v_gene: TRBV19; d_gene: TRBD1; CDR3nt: TGTGCCAGTAGTAGACAGGGCGACACCGGGGAGCTGTTTTTT; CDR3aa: CASSRQGDTGELFF
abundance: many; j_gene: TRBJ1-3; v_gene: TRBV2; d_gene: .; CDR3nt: TGTGCCAGCAGTGCGGTGGGAAACACCATATATTTT; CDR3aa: CASSAVGNTIYF
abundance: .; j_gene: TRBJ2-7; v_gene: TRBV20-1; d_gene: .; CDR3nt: TGCAGTGCTAGAAGTGAAACCTACGAGCAGTACTTC; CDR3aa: CSARSETYEQYF
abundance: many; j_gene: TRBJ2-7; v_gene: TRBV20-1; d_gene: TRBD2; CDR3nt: TGCAGTGCTAGAGAAGCTAGCGGGGGGGCCTACGAGCAGTACTTC; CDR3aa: CSAREASGGAYEQYF
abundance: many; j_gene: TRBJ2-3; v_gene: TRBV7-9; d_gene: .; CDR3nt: TGTGCCAGCAGCTCTGGGCCCAGCACAGATACGCAGTATTTT; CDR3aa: CASSSGPSTDTQYF
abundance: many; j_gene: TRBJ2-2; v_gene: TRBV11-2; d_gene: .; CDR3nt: TGTGCCAGCAGCTTCTGGCAGACCGGGGAGCTGTTTTTT; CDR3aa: CASSFWQTGELFF
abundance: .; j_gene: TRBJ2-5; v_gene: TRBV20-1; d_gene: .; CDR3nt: TGCAGTGCCTCGACAGCTACAGAGACCCAGTACTTC; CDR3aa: CSASTATETQYF
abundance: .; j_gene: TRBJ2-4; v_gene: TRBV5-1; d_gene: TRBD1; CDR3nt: TGCGCCAGCAGCTTGGCGGACAGGGGCGAAAACATTCAGTACTTC; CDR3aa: CASSLADRGENIQYF
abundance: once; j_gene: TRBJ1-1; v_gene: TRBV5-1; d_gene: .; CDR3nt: TGCGCCAGCAGCTTGCAAGGCGAGGACACTGAAGCTTTCTTT; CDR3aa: CASSLQGEDTEAFF
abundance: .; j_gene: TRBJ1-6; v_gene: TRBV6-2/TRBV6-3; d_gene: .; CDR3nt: TGTGCCAGCAGTCGCAATTTGGAGGGAGGTAATTCACCCCTCCACTTT; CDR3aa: CASSRNLEGGNSPLHF
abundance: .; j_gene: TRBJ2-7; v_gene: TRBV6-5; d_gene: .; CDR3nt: TGTGCCAGCAACCGGGACATGGGTTCCCCTTACGAGCAGTACTTC; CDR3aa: CASNRDMGSPYEQYF
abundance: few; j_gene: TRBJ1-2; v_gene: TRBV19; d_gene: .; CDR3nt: TGTGCCAGTAGTATAGGCGCCAACTATGGCTACACCTTC; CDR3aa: CASSIGANYGYTF
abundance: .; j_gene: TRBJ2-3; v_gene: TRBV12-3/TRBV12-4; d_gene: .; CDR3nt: TGTGCCAGCACCATATCCCCCCTAGCATCAGATACGCAGTATTTT; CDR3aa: CASTISPLASDTQYF
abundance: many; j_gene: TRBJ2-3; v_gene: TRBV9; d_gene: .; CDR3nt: TGTGCCAGCTCGCGGGGATCAGATACGCAGTATTTT; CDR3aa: CASSRGSDTQYF